The 25 T cell receptor beta chains listed next were all sequenced from one sample in a study of shared clonotypes between healthy human individuals. Profiling relied on immunoSEQ multiplex PCR, and the TCRdb table lists in-frame clones only, not all of them. In the table there are approximately 2.1 million clones, 80% to 95% of which are singletons. The specimen sequenced was naive CD4+ T cells from PBMCs. The subset is: CD45RA+ positively selected. The receptor set was obtained from a man aged 18 to 35 in good health. Some clones in this sample may be carry-over from other donors' samples.

V gene TRBV7-2 combines with J gene TRBJ1-2; 9 bases agree with TRBD1. Germline V gives CDR1 SGHTA, CDR2 FQGNSA. This CDR3 spans 13 amino acids. V lost 4 bases, J lost 4 bases, and 1 base stayed unmatched. The CDR3 region is CASSSTGGYGYTF. The CDR3 nucleotides are TGTGCCAGCAGCTCGACAGGGGGCTATGGCTACACCTTC.

This chain connects TRBV6-5 to TRBJ1-1; no reliable D call. V lost 8 bases, J lost 0 bases, and 16 bases lay in between. Germline CDR1 MNHEY, CDR2 SVGAGI. The CDR3 has 15 residues. This CDR3 is CASLPRGYLNTEAFF. CDR3 sequence (DNA): TGTGCCAGCCTCCCCCGAGGGTATCTGAACACTGAAGCTTTCTTT.

The V gene is TRBV5-1, the J gene TRBJ2-2, with D possibly TRBD1 on 6 matching bases. This CDR3 has 16 amino acids. Trimming left V 4 bases short and J 4 bases short, with 17 bases between. Germline V gene data show CDR1 as SGHRS and CDR2 as YFSETQ. CDR3 sequence: CASSRNRDISTGELFF. CDR3 sequence (DNA): TGCGCCAGCAGCAGGAACCGGGACATCTCCACCGGGGAGCTGTTTTTT. Full variable domain (remainder filled in from reference TRBV5-1 and TRBJ2-2): KAGVTQTPRYLIKTRGQQVTLSCSPISGHRSVSWYQQTPGQGLQFLFEYFSETQRNKGNFPGRFSGRQFSNSRSEMNVSTLELGDSALYLCASSRNRDISTGELFFGEGSRLTVL.

The gene calls are TRBV7-3 and TRBJ1-2, with 9 bases aligning to TRBD1. J gave up 8 bases and V 4 bases, and 8 bases lay outside the gene matches. Germline CDR1 SGHTA, CDR2 FQGTGA. The CDR3 covers 14 residues. CDR3 DNA sequence: TGTGCCAGCAGCTCCCCCGGGACAGGGAAAGGCTACACCTTC. It translates to CASSSPGTGKGYTF.

This sequence joins TRBV7-2 and TRBJ2-1; D is ambiguous. CDR3 length: 16 residues. Germline assignment: CDR1 SGHTA and CDR2 FQGNSA. V lost 5 bases and J 1 base, leaving 15 bases between the germline ends. The CDR3 DNA sequence: TGTGCCAGCAGCCCTCAGTCTTCAGGTTCCTACAATGAGCAGTTCTTC. Encoded protein: CASSPQSSGSYNEQFF.

The rearrangement links TRBV30 to TRBJ2-1, with unresolved D. Germline V gene lookup returns CDR1 GTSNPN and CDR2 SVGIG (reference sequence). This CDR3 has 15 amino acids. The V gene lost 3 bases and the J gene lost 0 bases, with 12 bases spanning the gap. The CDR3 here is CAWSNRRSSYNEQFF. The CDR3 region has the DNA TGTGCCTGGAGCAATAGAAGGAGCTCCTACAATGAGCAGTTCTTC.

This chain uses TRBV5-6 with TRBJ2-7; possibly TRBD2 for D (6 bases). CDR3 length: 15 amino acids. V dropped 1 base and J dropped 2 bases, with 13 bases sitting between them. In germline, CDR1 is SGHDT, CDR2 YYEEEE. CDR3 nucleotide sequence: TGTGCCAGCAGCTTGCGGGGGAGTAGAACCTACGAGCAGTACTTC. As protein: CASSLRGSRTYEQYF.

This clone has just one count. The J gene is TRBJ1-3, the V gene TRBV7-9; D gene uncertain. The CDR3 spans 13 residues. Trimming cost V 5 bases and J 0 bases, with 5 bases left between them. Germline assignment: CDR1 SEHNR and CDR2 FQNEAQ (reference sequence). CDR3 amino acids: CASSLISGNTIYF. The CDR3 DNA follows: TGTGCCAGCAGCCTTATCTCTGGAAACACCATATATTTT.

The chain uses TRBV28 and TRBJ2-7; D gene uncertain. Looked up from germline, CDR1 is MDHEN and CDR2 is SYDVKM. V was shortened by 1 base and J by 2 bases, with 9 bases between the two germline ends. The CDR3 consists of 14 residues. CDR3 protein: CASSLSLGTYEQYF. For the CDR3, the DNA is TGTGCCAGCAGTTTATCGCTGGGGACCTACGAGCAGTACTTC.

The V call is TRBV9, the J call TRBJ2-2; D is perhaps TRBD1 or TRBD2 (5 bases each). This CDR3 contains 15 residues. Germline V gene data show CDR1 as SGDLS and CDR2 as YYNGEE. The V and J ends lost 3 bases and 4 bases respectively, with 13 bases between them. The DNA for the CDR3 is TGTGCCAGCAGCGCGGGGCCTGGCGGCACCGGGGAGCTGTTTTTT. Its translation: CASSAGPGGTGELFF.

For this clone: Additional DNA sequences in this sample encode the identical CDR3. V gene TRBV18 combines with J gene TRBJ1-3; unclear D gene. CDR1 and CDR2 (germline): KGHSH, LQKENI. V lost 2 bases and J lost 2, with 4 bases in between. CDR3 length equals 13 residues. Written as DNA, the CDR3 is TGTGCCAGCTCACCAGGGACTGGAAACACCATATATTTT. This sequence encodes CASSPGTGNTIYF.

This clone has just one count. J is TRBJ1-5 and V is TRBV6-1; possibly TRBD1 for D (5 bases). The CDR3 sequence is 14 residues long. Germline CDR1 is MNHNS and CDR2 is SASEGT. V lost 4 bases to trimming and J lost 3 bases, with 10 bases between them. The CDR3 DNA follows: TGTGCCAGCAGTGTATCAGGGCACAATCAGCCCCAGCATTTT. Its protein is CASSVSGHNQPQHF.

Concerning this clone itself: No DNA is shown, since the ends of the CDR3 on it are uncertain; the CDR3 is the one TCRdb lists. The chain carries TRBV19 and TRBJ1-5. Germline V gene sequence: CDR1 LNHDA, CDR2 SQIVND (reference sequence). The CDR3 comprises 13 residues, both ends counted. The CDR3 reads CASSTTVVQPQHF.

The chain combines TRBV6-1 with TRBJ1-5, with D possibly being TRBD1 (6 bases). The V end was cut by 6 bases, the J end by 3 bases, with 12 bases between. The CDR3 has 14 amino acids. Germline V gene data show CDR1 as MNHNS and CDR2 as SASEGT. CDR3 amino acids: CASREQGINQPQHF. The DNA of the CDR3 is TGTGCCAGCAGGGAACAGGGCATCAATCAGCCCCAGCATTTT.

The rearrangement uses TRBV5-1 and TRBJ1-2; a possible D gene is TRBD1 (5 bases). The CDR3 totals 15 residues. The V and J ends lost 0 bases and 5 bases respectively, with 14 bases between them. Germline-derived CDR1 and CDR2 are SGHRS and YFSETQ. The DNA for the CDR3 is TGCGCCAGCAGCTTGGCTCTCTTGGGGCCTTATGGCTACACCTTC. Translating it yields CASSLALLGPYGYTF.

The chain carries TRBV5-6 and TRBJ2-1; 14 bases match TRBD2. Trimming removed 3 bases from V and 6 bases from J; junction bases left unmatched: 8. The germline V gene has CDR1 SGHDT and CDR2 YYEEEE. CDR3 size: 17 residues. This chain's CDR3 is CASSSPTSGRAGNEQFF. CDR3 coding DNA: TGTGCCAGCAGCTCCCCGACTAGCGGGAGGGCCGGCAATGAGCAGTTCTTC.

The chain combines TRBV28 with TRBJ1-5; 7 positions agree with TRBD1. V gave up 6 bases and J gave up 4 bases; unmatched junction bases: 6. Per the germline V gene, CDR1 is MDHEN and CDR2 is SYDVKM. The CDR3 runs to 14 residues. The CDR3 region is CASSTDRRNQPQHF. DNA for the CDR3: TGTGCCAGCAGCACGGACAGGAGAAATCAGCCCCAGCATTTT.

V and J are TRBV29-1 and TRBJ1-1; TRBD1 is a possible D gene (6 bases). Trimming cost V 8 bases and J 0 bases, with 16 bases left between them. This CDR3 region has 14 residues. Germline V CDR1 and CDR2: SQVTM, ANQGSEA. The CDR3 nucleotides read TGCAGCTGTTTTGGGGGCAGCGTGAACACTGAAGCTTTCTTT. It encodes CSCFGGSVNTEAFF.

This clone occurred a few times. CDR3 protein: CASRSGTGNTIYF. Here the CDR3 DNA reads TGTGCCAGCAGGTCCGGGACAGGAAACACCATATATTTT. The rearrangement uses TRBV7-2 and TRBJ1-3; D is perhaps TRBD1 (6 bases). Germline V gives CDR1 SGHTA, CDR2 FQGNSA. This CDR3 region has 13 residues. Trimming shortened V by 6 bases and J by 4 bases, and 10 bases separated the two germline ends.

This chain connects TRBV4-1 to TRBJ2-7, with 9 bases that match TRBD1. The length of the CDR3 is 19 residues. Losses at the gene ends were 4 bases for V and 3 bases for J; bases not matched to a gene: 19. Germline lookup yields CDR1 MGHRA and CDR2 YSYEKL. The CDR3 coding sequence is TGCGCCAGCAGCCGACCGCTAAAGGACAGGGGAAGGGGGATCTACGAGCAGTACTTC. This encodes CASSRPLKDRGRGIYEQYF.

The chain carries TRBV5-1 and TRBJ2-1; D call uncertain. The length of the CDR3 is 11 residues. Trimming cost V 5 bases and J 2 bases, with 2 bases left between them. Per germline, CDR1 SGHRS and CDR2 YFSETQ. The CDR3 loop is CASRAYNEQFF. Here the CDR3 DNA reads TGCGCCAGCAGGGCCTACAATGAGCAGTTCTTC.

The rearrangement links TRBV4-2 to TRBJ2-3; 10 nucleotides align to TRBD2. The CDR3 length is 15 residues. Germline V gene data show CDR1 as LGHNA and CDR2 as YNFKEQ. V trimming: 3 bases; J trimming: 3 bases; junction bases outside the gene matches: 3. CDR3 amino acids: CASSQSGRATDTQYF. The CDR3 nucleotides are TGTGCCAGCAGCCAGAGCGGGAGGGCGACAGATACGCAGTATTTT.

The chain is built from TRBV18 and TRBJ2-7, with TRBD1 matching over 7 bases. There are 14 residues in the CDR3. J was trimmed by 4 bases and V by 4 bases; bases with no gene match: 7. CDR1 KGHSH and CDR2 LQKENI come from the germline V gene. The chain's CDR3 is CASSLTGLEYEQYF. The CDR3 coding sequence is TGTGCCAGCTCACTGACAGGGTTGGAATACGAGCAGTACTTC.

Concerning this clone: The sample contains more than one DNA sequence encoding this CDR3. The V and J genes are TRBV2 and TRBJ2-6; D remains ambiguous. Germline CDR1 reads SNHLY; CDR2 reads FYNNEI. The germline V and J ends were trimmed by 4 bases and 2 bases, with 6 bases remaining between them. The CDR3 runs 14 residues. The CDR3 protein is CASSGSTGANVLTF. Here the CDR3 DNA reads TGTGCCAGCAGTGGGTCCACTGGGGCCAACGTCCTGACTTTC.

The chain links TRBV9 to TRBJ1-3, with a tentative D call TRBD1 (6 bases). The length of the CDR3 is 18 residues. Trimming shortened V by 4 bases and J by 1 base, and 21 bases separated the two germline ends. Germline CDR1 is SGDLS and CDR2 is YYNGEE. The CDR3 protein is CASSPGAFDRSSGNTIYF. CDR3 DNA sequence: TGTGCCAGCAGCCCAGGGGCGTTCGACAGATCATCTGGAAACACCATATATTTT.